Listed below are T cell receptor beta chains from one sample, sequenced in a study of cytomegalovirus exposure and HLA in healthy donors. Assay: immunoSEQ multiplex PCR; the TCRdb copy retains only in-frame clones and omits some. Of 95,000 to 100,000 clones listed, about 75% are singletons. The sample was PBMCs. All receptors derive from a man over 45 in good health and CMV-seronegative. CDR3s include the opening cysteine and the closing phenylalanine or tryptophan. D genes are given only for firm matches. Only some rows state a clone size, as once, few, many or a class for expanded clones.

size: .
D: TRBD1
J: TRBJ1-1
V: TRBV10-3
CDR3: CAISENLQGAEAFF
DNA: TGTGCCATCAGTGAAAATTTACAGGGGGCTGAAGCTTTCTTT

size: .
D: TRBD1
J: TRBJ1-3
V: TRBV5-1
CDR3: CASSPGQFGNTIYF
DNA: TGCGCCAGCAGCCCGGGACAGTTTGGAAACACCATATATTTT

size: .
D: .
J: TRBJ2-7
V: TRBV2
CDR3: CASREGVGASYEQYF
DNA: TGTGCCAGCAGAGAGGGGGTGGGGGCGAGCTACGAGCAGTACTTC

size: once
D: TRBD2
J: TRBJ2-3
V: TRBV30
CDR3: CAWSVALAGSDTQYF
DNA: TGTGCCTGGAGTGTTGCACTAGCGGGGTCAGATACGCAGTATTTT

size: .
D: TRBD1
J: TRBJ2-7
V: TRBV5-6
CDR3: CASSYGTGGPYEQYF
DNA: TGTGCCAGCAGCTACGGGACAGGGGGCCCCTACGAGCAGTACTTC

size: .
D: TRBD1
J: TRBJ1-1
V: TRBV6-5
CDR3: CASGSTGMNTEAFF
DNA: TGTGCCAGTGGTTCGACAGGGATGAACACTGAAGCTTTCTTT

size: .
D: TRBD2
J: TRBJ2-7
V: TRBV10-2
CDR3: CASNGLAGDSYEQYF
DNA: TGCGCCAGCAACGGACTAGCGGGGGACTCCTACGAGCAGTACTTC

size: .
D: TRBD1
J: TRBJ1-3
V: TRBV7-9
CDR3: CSSSSWTGSGNTIYF
DNA: TGTTCCAGCAGCTCCTGGACAGGGTCTGGAAACACCATATATTTT

size: .
D: TRBD1
J: TRBJ2-5
V: TRBV5-1
CDR3: CASSFQGEETQYF
DNA: TGCGCCAGCAGCTTTCAGGGGGAAGAGACCCAGTACTTC

size: .
D: .
J: TRBJ1-1
V: TRBV10-1
CDR3: CASAGGESGTEAFF
DNA: TGCGCCAGCGCCGGAGGGGAGTCGGGAACTGAAGCTTTCTTT

size: .
D: .
J: TRBJ1-3
V: TRBV11-2
CDR3: CASSLKMGAPGNTIYF
DNA: TGTGCCAGCAGCTTAAAAATGGGAGCTCCCGGAAACACCATATATTTT

size: .
D: .
J: TRBJ2-7
V: TRBV20-1
CDR3: CSASRGYEQYF
DNA: TGCAGTGCTAGTAGGGGTTACGAGCAGTACTTC

size: .
D: .
J: TRBJ1-2
V: TRBV10-2
CDR3: CASSQARDYGYTF
DNA: TGCGCCAGCAGTCAGGCGAGGGACTATGGCTACACCTTC

size: .
D: .
J: TRBJ2-3
V: TRBV19
CDR3: CASSKTAEGQWDTQYF
DNA: TGTGCCAGTAGTAAAACCGCAGAGGGTCAGTGGGATACGCAGTATTTT